This entry describes one TCR beta chain. Its antigen remains unknown. This sample was taken from a study of cytomegalovirus exposure and HLA in healthy donors. Study-wide context: Per a later analysis, the roughly 670 first-cohort and fewer than 150 validation repertoires shared one platform. Study-wide findings and caveats: CMV antigen specificity was confirmed in vitro for a few CMV-associated chains. Researchers catalogued roughly 150 TCR beta chains as cytomegalovirus-associated.

The V and J ends lost 4 bases and 9 bases, in that order; junction bases with no gene match: 8. The CDR3 has 14 residues. Germline CDR1 reads MGHRA; CDR2 reads YSYEKL. TCRdb's copy holds only in-frame clones and misses some; the assay was immunoSEQ multiplex PCR. Counted here are 150,000 to 180,000 clones, 75% to 90% occurring once; the ten biggest clones make up about a fifth. Specimen: PBMCs. V usage is TRBV4-1 and J usage is TRBJ1-3, with 8 bases aligning to TRBD1. The clonotype was recovered from a man aged 18 to 35 in good health and CMV-seropositive. This chain's CDR3 is CASSLTTGAGTIYF. CDR3 DNA sequence: TGCGCCAGCAGCCTAACGACAGGGGCGGGCACCATATATTTT.